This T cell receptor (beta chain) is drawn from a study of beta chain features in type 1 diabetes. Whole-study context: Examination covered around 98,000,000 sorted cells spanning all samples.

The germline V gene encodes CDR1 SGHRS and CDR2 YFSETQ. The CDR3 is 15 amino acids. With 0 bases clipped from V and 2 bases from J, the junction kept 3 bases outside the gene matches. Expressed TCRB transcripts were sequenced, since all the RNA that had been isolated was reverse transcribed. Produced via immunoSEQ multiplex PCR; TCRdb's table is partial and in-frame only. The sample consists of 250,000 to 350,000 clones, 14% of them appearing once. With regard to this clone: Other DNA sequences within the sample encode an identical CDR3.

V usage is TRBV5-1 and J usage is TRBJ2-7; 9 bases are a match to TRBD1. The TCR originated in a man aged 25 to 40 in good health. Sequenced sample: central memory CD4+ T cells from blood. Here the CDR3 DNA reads TGCGCCAGCAGCTTGGTCGGGACAGGGCCCTACGAGCAGTACTTC. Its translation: CASSLVGTGPYEQYF.